This T cell receptor beta chain was documented in a study of blood T cell repertoires in COVID-19. About the research overall: The study drew acute and convalescent COVID-19 samples from the United States, Italy and Spain.

How the authors handled the data: Reference gene primer amplification gave estimated nucleated cell counts. Clones were read by immunoSEQ multiplex PCR, and TCRdb kept only the in-frame ones, dropping some. V, J and clone size are those of that table, while D and trimming were read from the DNA. The sample consists of under 300,000 clones, more than 85% of them appearing once. The germline gives CDR1 SGHDT, CDR2 YYEEEE. The CDR3 extends over 16 amino acids. With 0 bases removed from V and 1 base from J, the gap between germline ends came to 13 bases. The chain couples TRBV5-6 to TRBJ1-1; tentative D call: TRBD1 (6 bases). The receptor's source is a man aged 40-50 years who had recovered from COVID-19. Input material: PBMCs or T cells enriched from blood (not recorded which). CDR3 bases: TGTGCCAGCAGCTTGGAATGGGGGGGGCAGAACACTGAAGCTTTCTTT. Its protein is CASSLEWGGQNTEAFF.